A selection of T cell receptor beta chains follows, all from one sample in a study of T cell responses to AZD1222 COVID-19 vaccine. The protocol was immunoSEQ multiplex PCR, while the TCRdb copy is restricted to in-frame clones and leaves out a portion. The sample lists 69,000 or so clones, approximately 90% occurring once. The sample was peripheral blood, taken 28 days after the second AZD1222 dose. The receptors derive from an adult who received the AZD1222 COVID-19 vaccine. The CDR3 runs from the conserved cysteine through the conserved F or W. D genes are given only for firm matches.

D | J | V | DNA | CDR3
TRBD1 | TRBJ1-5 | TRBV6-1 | TGTGCCAGCAGTGAGGGGCGACAGGGATATCAGCCCCAGCATTTT | CASSEGRQGYQPQHF
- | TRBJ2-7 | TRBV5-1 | TGCGCCAGCAGCTTGGAGGATTTTTCCTACGAGCAGTACTTC | CASSLEDFSYEQYF
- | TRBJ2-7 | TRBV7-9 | TGTGCCAGCAGCCACATAGACCCAGGGAACTACGAGCAGTACTTC | CASSHIDPGNYEQYF
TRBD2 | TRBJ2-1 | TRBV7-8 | TGTGCCAGCAGCTCTAGCGGGTCCATGAATGAGCAGTTCTTC | CASSSSGSMNEQFF
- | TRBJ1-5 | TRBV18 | TGTGCCAGCTCACCCCAAGTCAGCCGGAATCAGCCCCAGCATTTT | CASSPQVSRNQPQHF
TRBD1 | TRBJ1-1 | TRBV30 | TGTGCCAGGGACAGCCCGAACACTGAAGCTTTCTTT | CARDSPNTEAFF
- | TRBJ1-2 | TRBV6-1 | TGTGCCAGCAGTGAAGTTGAGTCGAACAGGAACACCTTC | CASSEVESNRNTF
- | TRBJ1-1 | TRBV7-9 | TGTGCCAGCAGCCAAGCCTCCGGGGCTTTCTTT | CASSQASGAFF
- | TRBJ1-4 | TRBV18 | TGTGCCAGCTCACCCCGGCGGACATCAACTAATGAAAAACTGTTTTTT | CASSPRRTSTNEKLFF
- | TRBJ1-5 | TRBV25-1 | TGTGCCAGCAGTGATTCCGGGATTCAGCCCCAGCATTTT | CASSDSGIQPQHF
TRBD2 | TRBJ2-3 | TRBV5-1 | TGCGCCAGCAGCTTTAGACTAGCAGCCTTCACAGATACGCAGTATTTT | CASSFRLAAFTDTQYF
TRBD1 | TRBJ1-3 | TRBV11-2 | TGTGCCAGCAGCTCGGGACAGGGGAGTGGAAACACCATATATTTT | CASSSGQGSGNTIYF
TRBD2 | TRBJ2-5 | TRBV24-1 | TGTGCCACCAGTGAGGGTAGCGGGAGGGTCGAGACCCAGTACTTC | CATSEGSGRVETQYF
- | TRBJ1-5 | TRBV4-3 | TGCGCCAGCAGCCCCGGTGGGGCAGATTATAGCAATCAGCCCCAGCATTTT | CASSPGGADYSNQPQHF
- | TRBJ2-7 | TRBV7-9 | TGTGCCAGCAGCTTAGTCCCCCCTAGGGAGCAGTACTTC | CASSLVPPREQYF
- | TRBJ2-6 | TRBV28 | TGTGCCAGCAGCTTTCAGTCGGGGGCTCCCGTTGGGGCCAACGTCCTGACTTTC | CASSFQSGAPVGANVLTF
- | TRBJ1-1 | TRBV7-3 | TGTGCCAGCAGGGCTTGGAACACTGAAGCTTTCTTT | CASRAWNTEAFF
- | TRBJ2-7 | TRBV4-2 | TGTGCCAGCAGCCCCTGGGGGGCGGGACAAGGCTACGAGCAGTACTTC | CASSPWGAGQGYEQYF
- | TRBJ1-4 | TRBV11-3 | TGTGCCAGCAGCTTAGGTCATAATGAAAAACTGTTTTTT | CASSLGHNEKLFF
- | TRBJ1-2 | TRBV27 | TGTGCCAGCAGTCCCCGGTCAGGGTGGTTTCATGGCTACACCTTC | CASSPRSGWFHGYTF
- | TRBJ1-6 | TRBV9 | TGTGCCAGCAGCACCGGGACGTTCAGCTCCTATAATTCACCCCTCCACTTT | CASSTGTFSSYNSPLHF
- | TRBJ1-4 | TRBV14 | TGTGCCAGCAGCCAAGACACCCTCGCCAATGAAAAACTGTTTTTT | CASSQDTLANEKLFF
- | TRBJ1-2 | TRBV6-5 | TGTGCCAGCAGTTACAATGGGGAGCGGGCTGGCTACACCTTC | CASSYNGERAGYTF
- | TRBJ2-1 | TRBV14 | TGTGCCAGCAGCCAACTCATGGCTAGCGATAACAATGAGCAGTTCTTC | CASSQLMASDNNEQFF
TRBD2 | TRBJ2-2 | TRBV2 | TGTGCCAGCAGCAAGAGCCAAGGACTAGCATTAAACACCGGGGAGCTGTTTTTT | CASSKSQGLALNTGELFF